This T cell receptor (beta chain) was profiled in a study of CD8 T cells in ankylosing spondylitis. Comment on this clonotype: The antigen remains undetermined.

The ends lost 3 bases at V and 5 bases at J; junction bases unmatched: 6. The CDR3 consists of 14 residues. Germline V lookup: CDR1 DFQATT, CDR2 SNEGSKA (reference sequence). By quantitative 5'-RACE with molecular barcodes, the TCR beta libraries were made. TCRdb analysed the 5' RACE reads with MiXCR anew, one entry per CDR3 protein. The sample yields about 160,000 distinct CDR3 sequences, about 16% seen once. Broader study findings: Those disease-linked clones were CD8+; they were also relatively rare in peripheral blood.

The sequence was obtained from a male donor with ankylosing spondylitis or in good health (not recorded which). The source material was blood, either unsorted or a sorted T cell fraction (not recorded which). This chain joins TRBV20-1 and TRBJ2-5, with 10 bases identical to TRBD2. CDR3: CSARPGTSVETQYF. The CDR3 DNA follows: TGCAGTGCTAGGCCCGGGACTAGCGTTGAGACCCAGTACTTC.